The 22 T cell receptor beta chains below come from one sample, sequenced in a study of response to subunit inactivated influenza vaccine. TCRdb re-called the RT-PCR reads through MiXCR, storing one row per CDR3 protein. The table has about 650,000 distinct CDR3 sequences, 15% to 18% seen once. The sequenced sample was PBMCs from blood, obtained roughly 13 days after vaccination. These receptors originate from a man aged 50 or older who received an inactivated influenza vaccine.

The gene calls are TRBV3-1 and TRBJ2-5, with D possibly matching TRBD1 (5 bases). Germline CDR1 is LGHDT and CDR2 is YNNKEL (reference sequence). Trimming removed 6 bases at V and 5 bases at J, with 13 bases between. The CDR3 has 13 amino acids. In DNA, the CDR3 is TGTGCCAGCAGGAAGTCCAGGGCTGAGACCCAGTACTTC. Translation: CASRKSRAETQYF.

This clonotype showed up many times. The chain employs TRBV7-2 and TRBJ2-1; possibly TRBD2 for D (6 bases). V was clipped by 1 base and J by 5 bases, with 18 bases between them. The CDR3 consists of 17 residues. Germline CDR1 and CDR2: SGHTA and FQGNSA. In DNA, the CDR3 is TGTGCCAGCAGCTTAGGAAGGGGAGGTAGCGTTAACAATGAGCAGTTCTTC. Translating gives CASSLGRGGSVNNEQFF.

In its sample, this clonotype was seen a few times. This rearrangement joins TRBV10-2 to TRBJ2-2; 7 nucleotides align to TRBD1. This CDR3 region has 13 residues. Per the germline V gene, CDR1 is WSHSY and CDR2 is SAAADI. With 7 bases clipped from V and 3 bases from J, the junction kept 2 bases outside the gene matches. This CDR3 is CASNRGDTGELFF. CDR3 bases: TGCGCCAGCAACAGGGGTGACACCGGGGAGCTGTTTTTT.

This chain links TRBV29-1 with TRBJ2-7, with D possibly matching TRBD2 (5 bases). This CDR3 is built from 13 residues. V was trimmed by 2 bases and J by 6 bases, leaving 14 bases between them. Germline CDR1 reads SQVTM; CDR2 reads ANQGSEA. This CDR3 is CSVEYLAGVEQYF. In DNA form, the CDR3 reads TGCAGCGTTGAATACCTCGCCGGGGTCGAGCAGTACTTC.

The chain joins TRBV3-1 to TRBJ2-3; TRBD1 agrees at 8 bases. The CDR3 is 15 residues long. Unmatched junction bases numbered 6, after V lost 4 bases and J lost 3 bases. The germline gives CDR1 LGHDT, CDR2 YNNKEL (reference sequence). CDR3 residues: CASSLSGTGTDTQYF. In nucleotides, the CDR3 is TGTGCCAGCAGCCTGTCCGGGACAGGTACAGATACGCAGTATTTT.

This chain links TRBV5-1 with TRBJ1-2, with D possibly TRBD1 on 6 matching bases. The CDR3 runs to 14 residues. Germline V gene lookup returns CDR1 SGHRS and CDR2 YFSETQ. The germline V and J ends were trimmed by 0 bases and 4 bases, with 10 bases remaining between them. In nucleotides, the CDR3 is TGCGCCAGCAGCTTGGGGGACAAGATCTATGGCTACACCTTC. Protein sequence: CASSLGDKIYGYTF.

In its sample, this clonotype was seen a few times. The CDR3 bases are TGTGCCACCAGCCATAGGGCCAGGCCTTTAGAGTTCTATGGCTACACCTTC. Amino acids: CATSHRARPLEFYGYTF. The chain employs TRBV15 and TRBJ1-2; D is ambiguous. V lost 5 bases, J lost 4 bases, and 23 bases lay in between. There are 17 residues in the CDR3. Germline V gene sequence: CDR1 LNHNV, CDR2 YYDKDF (reference sequence).

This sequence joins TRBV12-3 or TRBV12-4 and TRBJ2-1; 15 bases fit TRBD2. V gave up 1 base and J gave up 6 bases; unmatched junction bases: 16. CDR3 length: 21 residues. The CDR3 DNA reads TGTGCCAGCAGTTTAGTTGTGCGGGGGACTAGCGGGGGGTTTTTAAGCAATGAGCAGTTCTTC. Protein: CASSLVVRGTSGGFLSNEQFF.

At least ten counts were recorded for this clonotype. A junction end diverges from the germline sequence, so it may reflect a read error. This chain's CDR3 is CASSLGGPDTQYF. Here the CDR3 DNA reads TGTGCCAGCAGCTTGGGGGGCCCAGATACGCAGTATTTT. This chain links TRBV5-1 with TRBJ2-3; D is possibly TRBD1 or TRBD2 (6 bases each). The CDR3 is 13 amino acids. Germline V gives CDR1 SGHRS, CDR2 YFSETQ. Complete variable domain (other parts from reference TRBV5-1 and TRBJ2-3): KAGVTQTPRYLIKTRGQQVTLSCSPISGHRSVSWYQQTPGQGLQFLFEYFSETQRNKGNFPGRFSGRQFSNSRSEMNVSTLELGDSALYLCASSLGGPDTQYFGPGTRLTVL.

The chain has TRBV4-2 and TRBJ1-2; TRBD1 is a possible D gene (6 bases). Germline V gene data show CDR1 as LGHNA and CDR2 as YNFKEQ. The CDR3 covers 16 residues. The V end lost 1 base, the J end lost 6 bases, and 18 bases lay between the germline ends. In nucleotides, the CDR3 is TGTGCCAGCAGCCAAGTGGCTTCCAGGGGCTTGGATGGCTACACCTTC. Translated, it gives CASSQVASRGLDGYTF.

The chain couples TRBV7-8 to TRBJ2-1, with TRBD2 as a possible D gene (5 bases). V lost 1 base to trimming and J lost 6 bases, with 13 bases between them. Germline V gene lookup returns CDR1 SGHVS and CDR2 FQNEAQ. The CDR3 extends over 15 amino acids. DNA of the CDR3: TGTGCCAGCAGCTTAGATGAGGGAGATGGCAATGAGCAGTTCTTC. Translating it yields CASSLDEGDGNEQFF.

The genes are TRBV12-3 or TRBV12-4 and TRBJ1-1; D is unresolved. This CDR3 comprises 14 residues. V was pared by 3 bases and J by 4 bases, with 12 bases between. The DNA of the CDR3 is TGTGCCAGCAGTTTTATGGTACCATCCACTGAAGCTTTCTTT. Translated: CASSFMVPSTEAFF.

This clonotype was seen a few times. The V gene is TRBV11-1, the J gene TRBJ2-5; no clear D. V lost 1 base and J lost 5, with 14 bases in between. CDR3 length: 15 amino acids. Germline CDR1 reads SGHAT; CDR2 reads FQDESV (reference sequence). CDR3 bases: TGTGCCAGCAGCTTAGGGGTCCTGGGTTGGGAGACCCAGTACTTC. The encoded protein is CASSLGVLGWETQYF.

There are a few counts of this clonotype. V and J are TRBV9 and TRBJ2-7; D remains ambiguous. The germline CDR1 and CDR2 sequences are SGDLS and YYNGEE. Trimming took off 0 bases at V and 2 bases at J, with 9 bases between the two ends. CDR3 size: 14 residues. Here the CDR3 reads CASSVGVLPYEQYF. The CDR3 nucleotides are TGTGCCAGCAGCGTAGGGGTGCTCCCCTACGAGCAGTACTTC.

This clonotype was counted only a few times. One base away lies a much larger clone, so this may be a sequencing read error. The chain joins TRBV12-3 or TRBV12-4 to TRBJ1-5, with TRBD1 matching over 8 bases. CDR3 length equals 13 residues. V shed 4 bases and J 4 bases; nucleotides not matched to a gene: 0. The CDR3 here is CASSWDRNQPQHF. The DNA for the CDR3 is TGTGCCAGCAGTTGGGACAGGAATCAGCCCCAGCATTTT.

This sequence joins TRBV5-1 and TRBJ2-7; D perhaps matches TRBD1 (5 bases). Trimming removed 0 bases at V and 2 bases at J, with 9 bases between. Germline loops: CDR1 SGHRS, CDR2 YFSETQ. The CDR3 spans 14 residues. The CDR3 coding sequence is TGCGCCAGCAGCTTGGTAGGGGAAACCTACGAGCAGTACTTC. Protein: CASSLVGETYEQYF.

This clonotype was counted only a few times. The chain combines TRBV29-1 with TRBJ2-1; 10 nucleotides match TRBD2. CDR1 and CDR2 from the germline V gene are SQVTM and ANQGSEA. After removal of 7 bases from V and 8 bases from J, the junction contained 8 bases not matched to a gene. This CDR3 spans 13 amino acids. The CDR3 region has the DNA TGCAGCGGTGGGACTAGCGTATGGGATGAGCAGTTCTTC. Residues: CSGGTSVWDEQFF.

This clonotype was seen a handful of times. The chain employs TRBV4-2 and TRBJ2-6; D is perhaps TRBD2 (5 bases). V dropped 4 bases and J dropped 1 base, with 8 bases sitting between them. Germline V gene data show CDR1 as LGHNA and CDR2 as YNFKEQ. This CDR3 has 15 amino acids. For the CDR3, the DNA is TGTGCCAGCAGCCCCCGACTATCTGGGGCCAACGTCCTGACTTTC. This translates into CASSPRLSGANVLTF.

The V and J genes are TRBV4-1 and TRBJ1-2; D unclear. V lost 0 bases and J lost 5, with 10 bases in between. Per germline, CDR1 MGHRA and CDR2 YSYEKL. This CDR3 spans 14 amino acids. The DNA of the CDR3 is TGCGCCAGCAGCCAAGATAGGGCGCGGTATGGCTACACCTTC. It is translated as CASSQDRARYGYTF.

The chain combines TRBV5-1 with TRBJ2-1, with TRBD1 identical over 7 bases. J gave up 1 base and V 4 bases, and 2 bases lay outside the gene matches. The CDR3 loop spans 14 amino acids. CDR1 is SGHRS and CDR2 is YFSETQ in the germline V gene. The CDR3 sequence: CASSMGQSYNEQFF. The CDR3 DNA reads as TGCGCCAGCAGCATGGGACAGTCCTACAATGAGCAGTTCTTC.

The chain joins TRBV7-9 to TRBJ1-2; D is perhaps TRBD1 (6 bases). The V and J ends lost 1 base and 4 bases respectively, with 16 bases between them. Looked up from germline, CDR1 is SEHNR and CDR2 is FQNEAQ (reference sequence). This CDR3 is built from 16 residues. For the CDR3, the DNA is TGTGCCAGCAGCTTAGACAGGGAGATGTCTAGCTATGGCTACACCTTC. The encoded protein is CASSLDREMSSYGYTF.

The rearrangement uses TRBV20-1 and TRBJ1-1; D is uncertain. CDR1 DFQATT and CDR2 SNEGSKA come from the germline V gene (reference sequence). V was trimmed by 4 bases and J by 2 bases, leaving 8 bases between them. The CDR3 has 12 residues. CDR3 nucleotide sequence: TGCAGTGCTAAGGATCCTAACACTGAAGCTTTCTTT. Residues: CSAKDPNTEAFF.